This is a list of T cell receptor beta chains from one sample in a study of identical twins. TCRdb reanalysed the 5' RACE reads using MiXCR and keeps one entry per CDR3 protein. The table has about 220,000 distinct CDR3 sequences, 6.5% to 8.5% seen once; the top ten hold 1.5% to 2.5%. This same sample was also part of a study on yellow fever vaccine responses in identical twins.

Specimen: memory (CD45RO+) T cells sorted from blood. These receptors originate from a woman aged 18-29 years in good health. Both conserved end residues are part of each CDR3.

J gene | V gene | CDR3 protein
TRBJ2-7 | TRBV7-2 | CASSPHSGTSDSEQYF
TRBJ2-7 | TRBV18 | CASSPAHGQRTEQYF
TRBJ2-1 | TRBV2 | CASSQTSGGGNEQFF
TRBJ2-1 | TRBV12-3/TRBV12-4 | CASSFLGLAGENEQFF
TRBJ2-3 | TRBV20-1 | CSALLGIGGRLSTDTQYF
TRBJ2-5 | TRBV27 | CASSLFAGDPLPMQETQYF
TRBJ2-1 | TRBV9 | CASSVATSGGPNKFF
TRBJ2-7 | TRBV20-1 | CSASGGSYEQYF
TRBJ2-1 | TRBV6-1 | CASSPRTGALSSYNEQFF
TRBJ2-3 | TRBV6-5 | CASSSKSGSDTQYF
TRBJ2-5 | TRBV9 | CASSEGTSGGETQYF
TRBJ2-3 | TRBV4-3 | CASSQRTSGSGTDTQYF
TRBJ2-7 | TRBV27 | CASSFHFSSTSYEQYF
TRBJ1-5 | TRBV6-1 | CASSTGTGGQPQHF
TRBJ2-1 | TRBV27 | CASRSLAGRYNEQFF
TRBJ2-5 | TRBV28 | CASSLLAGGKETQYF
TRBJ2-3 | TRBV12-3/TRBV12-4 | CATRRQGTDTQYF
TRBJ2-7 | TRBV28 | CASSPVVTYEQYF
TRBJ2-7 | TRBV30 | CAWTGRAREQYF
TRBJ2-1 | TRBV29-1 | CSVDGGRGSYNEQFF
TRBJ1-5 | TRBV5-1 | CASSSSGGAQPQHF
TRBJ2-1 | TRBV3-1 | CASSQQGVGDEQFF
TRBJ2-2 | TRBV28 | CASSSPGVNTGELFF
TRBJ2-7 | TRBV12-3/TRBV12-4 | CASSFRTGRNEQYF